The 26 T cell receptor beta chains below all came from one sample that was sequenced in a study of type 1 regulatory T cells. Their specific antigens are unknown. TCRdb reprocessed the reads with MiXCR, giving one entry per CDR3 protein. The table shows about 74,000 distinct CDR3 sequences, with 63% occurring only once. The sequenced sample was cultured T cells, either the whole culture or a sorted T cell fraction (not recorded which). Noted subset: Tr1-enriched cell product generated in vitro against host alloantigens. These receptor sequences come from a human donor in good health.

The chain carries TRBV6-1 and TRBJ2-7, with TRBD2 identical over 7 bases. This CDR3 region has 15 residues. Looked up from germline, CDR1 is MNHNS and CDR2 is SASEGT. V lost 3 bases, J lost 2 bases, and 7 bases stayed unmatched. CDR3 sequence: CASSDTRTRPYEQYF. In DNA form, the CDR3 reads TGTGCCAGCAGTGACACCCGGACTAGGCCCTACGAGCAGTACTTC.

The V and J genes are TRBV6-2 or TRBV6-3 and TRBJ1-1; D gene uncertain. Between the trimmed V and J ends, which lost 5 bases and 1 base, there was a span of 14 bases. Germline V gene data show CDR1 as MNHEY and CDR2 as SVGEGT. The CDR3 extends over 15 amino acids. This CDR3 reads CASSPNTEKNTEAFF. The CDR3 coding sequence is TGTGCCAGCAGTCCGAATACAGAGAAGAACACTGAAGCTTTCTTT.

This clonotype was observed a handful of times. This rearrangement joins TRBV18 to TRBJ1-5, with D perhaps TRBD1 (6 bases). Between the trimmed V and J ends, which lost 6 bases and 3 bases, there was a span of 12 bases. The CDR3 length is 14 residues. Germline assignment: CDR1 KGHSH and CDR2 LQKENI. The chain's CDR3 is CASSGGADNQPQHF. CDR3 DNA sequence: TGTGCCAGCTCCGGGGGGGCCGACAATCAGCCCCAGCATTTT.

In nucleotides, the CDR3 is TGTGCCAGCTCACCCCCAAAGGGACTAGCGGGAGCCGAGAACGAGCAGTACTTC. Translated, it gives CASSPPKGLAGAENEQYF. The chain has TRBV18 and TRBJ2-7, with 14 bases aligning to TRBD2. This CDR3 is 18 amino acids long. V dropped 3 bases and J dropped 5; count of bases not matched to a gene: 12. Germline CDR1 KGHSH, CDR2 LQKENI.

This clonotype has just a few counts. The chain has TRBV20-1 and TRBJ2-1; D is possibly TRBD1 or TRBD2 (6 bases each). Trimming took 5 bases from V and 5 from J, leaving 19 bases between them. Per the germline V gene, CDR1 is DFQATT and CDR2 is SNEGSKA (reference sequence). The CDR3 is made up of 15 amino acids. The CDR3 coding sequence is TGCAGTGCTCGCCTCGGGGGCCCTACCCACAATGAGCAGTTCTTC. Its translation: CSARLGGPTHNEQFF.

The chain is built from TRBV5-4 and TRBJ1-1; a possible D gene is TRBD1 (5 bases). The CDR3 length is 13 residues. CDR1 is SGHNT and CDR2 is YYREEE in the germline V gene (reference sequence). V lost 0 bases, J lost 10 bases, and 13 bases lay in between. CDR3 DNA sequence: TGTGCCAGCAGCTTGGACCAGGGCAACCGAGCTTTCTTT. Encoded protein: CASSLDQGNRAFF.

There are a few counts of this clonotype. CDR3 in DNA: TGTGCCAGCAGCGCCGGGATTTTTAACACTGAAGCTTTCTTT. This sequence encodes CASSAGIFNTEAFF. The rearrangement links TRBV9 to TRBJ1-1, with no clear D. V lost 3 bases and J lost 2, with 11 bases in between. CDR3 length: 14 amino acids. Looked up from germline, CDR1 is SGDLS and CDR2 is YYNGEE.

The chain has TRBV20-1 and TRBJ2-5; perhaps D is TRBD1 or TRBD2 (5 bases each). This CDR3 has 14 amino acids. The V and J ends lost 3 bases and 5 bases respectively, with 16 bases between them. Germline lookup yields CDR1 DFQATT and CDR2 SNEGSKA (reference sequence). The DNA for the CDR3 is TGCAGTGCTAGTGTTACAGGACGAGGGGAGACCCAGTACTTC. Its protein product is CSASVTGRGETQYF.

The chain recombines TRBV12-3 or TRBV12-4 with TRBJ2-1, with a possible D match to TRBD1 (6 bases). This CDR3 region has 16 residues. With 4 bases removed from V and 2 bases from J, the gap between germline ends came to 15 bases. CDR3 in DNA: TGTGCCAGCAGTTGGGGGCCGGCGCAGACCTACAATGAGCAGTTCTTC. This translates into CASSWGPAQTYNEQFF.

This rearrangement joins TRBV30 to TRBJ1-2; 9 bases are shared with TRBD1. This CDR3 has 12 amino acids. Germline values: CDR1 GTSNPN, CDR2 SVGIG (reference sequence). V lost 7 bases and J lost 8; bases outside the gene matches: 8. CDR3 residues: CASHRGLWGYTF. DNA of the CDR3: TGTGCCTCCCACAGGGGGCTATGGGGCTACACCTTC. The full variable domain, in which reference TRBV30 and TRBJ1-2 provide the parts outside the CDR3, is SQTIHQWPATLVQPVGSPLSLECTVEGTSNPNLYWYRQAAGRGLQLLFYSVGIGQISSEVPQNLSASRPQDRQFILSSKKLLLSDSGFYLCASHRGLWGYTFGSGTRLTVV.

Written as DNA, the CDR3 is TGCGCCAGCAGCCAAGAGTTTTGGGTCCAAGAGACCCAGTACTTC. This codes for CASSQEFWVQETQYF. The V and J genes are TRBV4-1 and TRBJ2-5, with D hard to call. Trimming took off 0 bases at V and 1 base at J, with 9 bases between the two ends. The CDR3 is made up of 15 amino acids. Germline values: CDR1 MGHRA, CDR2 YSYEKL.

CDR3 coding DNA: TGCAGTGCTAACCGACAGGGCGAGCAGTACTTC. Translated, it gives CSANRQGEQYF. The gene calls are TRBV20-1 and TRBJ2-7; TRBD1 matches at 7 bases. The CDR3 is 11 residues long. Trimming at V came to 4 bases and at J to 6 bases, leaving 3 bases not matched to a gene. Germline lookup yields CDR1 DFQATT and CDR2 SNEGSKA (reference sequence).

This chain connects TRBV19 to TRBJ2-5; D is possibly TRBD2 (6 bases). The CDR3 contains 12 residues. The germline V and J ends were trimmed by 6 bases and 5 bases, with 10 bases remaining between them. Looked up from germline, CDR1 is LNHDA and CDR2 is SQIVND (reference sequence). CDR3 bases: TGTGCCAGTAGGGCGGCGGGGGAGACCCAGTACTTC. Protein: CASRAAGETQYF.

The CDR3, as DNA: TGTGCCAGCAGCCCCAGTGGAGACGAAGGCAATGAGCAGTTCTTC. Translated: CASSPSGDEGNEQFF. The chain uses TRBV7-6 and TRBJ2-1; D is undetermined. The germline gives CDR1 SGHVS, CDR2 FNYEAQ. There are 15 residues in the CDR3. The ends were cut back, 5 bases at V and 6 bases at J, with 17 bases in the middle.

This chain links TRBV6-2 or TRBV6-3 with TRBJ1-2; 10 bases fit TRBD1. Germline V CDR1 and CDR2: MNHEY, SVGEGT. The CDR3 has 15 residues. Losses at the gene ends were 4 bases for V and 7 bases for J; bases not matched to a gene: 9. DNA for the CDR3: TGTGCCAGCAGTTCCGGGGACAGGGGAGGACTTGGCTACACCTTC. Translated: CASSSGDRGGLGYTF.

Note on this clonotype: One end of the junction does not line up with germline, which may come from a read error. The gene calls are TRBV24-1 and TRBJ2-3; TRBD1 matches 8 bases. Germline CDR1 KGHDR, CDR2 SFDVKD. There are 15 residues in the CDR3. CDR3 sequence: CATSDNWGQEPKMDF. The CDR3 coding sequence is TGTGCCACCAGTGACAATTGGGGACAGGAGCCGAAAATGGATTTT.

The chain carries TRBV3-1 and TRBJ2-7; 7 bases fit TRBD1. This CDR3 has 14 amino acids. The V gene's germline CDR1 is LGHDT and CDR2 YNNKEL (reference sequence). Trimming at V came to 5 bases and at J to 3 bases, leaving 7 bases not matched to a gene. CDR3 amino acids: CASSEGQNIYEQYF. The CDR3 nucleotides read TGTGCCAGCAGCGAGGGACAGAACATCTACGAGCAGTACTTC.

The CDR3 loop is CASSLISGANTGELFF. CDR3 nucleotide sequence: TGTGCCAGCAGCTTAATTAGCGGGGCGAACACCGGGGAGCTGTTTTTT. The chain combines TRBV7-3 with TRBJ2-2; 8 bases line up with TRBD2. Trimming at V came to 1 base and at J to 0 bases, leaving 1 base not matched to a gene. Germline V lookup: CDR1 SGHTA, CDR2 FQGTGA. CDR3 length: 16 amino acids.

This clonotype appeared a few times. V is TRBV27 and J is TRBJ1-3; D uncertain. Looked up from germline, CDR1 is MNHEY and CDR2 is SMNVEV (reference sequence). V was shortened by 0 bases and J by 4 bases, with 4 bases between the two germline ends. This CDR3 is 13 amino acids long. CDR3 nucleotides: TGTGCCAGCAGTTTATCGGGCGGAAACACCATATATTTT. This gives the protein CASSLSGGNTIYF.

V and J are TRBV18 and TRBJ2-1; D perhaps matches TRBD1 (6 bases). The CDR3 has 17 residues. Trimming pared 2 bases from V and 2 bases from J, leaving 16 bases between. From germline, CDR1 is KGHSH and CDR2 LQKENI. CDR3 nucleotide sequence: TGTGCCAGCTCACCAGGGGCTTGGGACACCCCCTACAATGAGCAGTTCTTC. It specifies CASSPGAWDTPYNEQFF.

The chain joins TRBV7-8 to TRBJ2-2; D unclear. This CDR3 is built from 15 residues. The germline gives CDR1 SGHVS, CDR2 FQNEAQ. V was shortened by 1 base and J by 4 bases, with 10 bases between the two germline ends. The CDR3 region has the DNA TGTGCCAGCAGCTTAGGGCAGTTTGGCACCGGGGAGCTGTTTTTT. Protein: CASSLGQFGTGELFF.

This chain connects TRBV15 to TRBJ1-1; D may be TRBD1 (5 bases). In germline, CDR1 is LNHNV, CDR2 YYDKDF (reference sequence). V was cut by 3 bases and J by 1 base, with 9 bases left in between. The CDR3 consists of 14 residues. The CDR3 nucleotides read TGTGCCACCAGCAGCGGGGCCGGGAACACTGAAGCTTTCTTT. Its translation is CATSSGAGNTEAFF.

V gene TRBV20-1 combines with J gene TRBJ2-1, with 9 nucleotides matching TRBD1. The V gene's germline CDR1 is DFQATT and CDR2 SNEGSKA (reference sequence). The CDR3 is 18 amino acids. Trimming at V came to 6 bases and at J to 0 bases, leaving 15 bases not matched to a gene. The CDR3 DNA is TGCAGTGCGATTGACGGGACAGGGTCGGCAAGCTCCTACAATGAGCAGTTCTTC. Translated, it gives CSAIDGTGSASSYNEQFF.

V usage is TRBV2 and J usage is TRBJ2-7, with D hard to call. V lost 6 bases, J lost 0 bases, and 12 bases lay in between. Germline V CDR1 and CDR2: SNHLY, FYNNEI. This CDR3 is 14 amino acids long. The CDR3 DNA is TGTGCCAGCAGGCCTGGCGGCAGCTCCTACGAGCAGTACTTC. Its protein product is CASRPGGSSYEQYF.

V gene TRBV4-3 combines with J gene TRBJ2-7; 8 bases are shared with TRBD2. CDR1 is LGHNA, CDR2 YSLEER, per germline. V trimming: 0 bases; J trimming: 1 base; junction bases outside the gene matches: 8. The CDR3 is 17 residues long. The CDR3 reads CASSQDTRLAGSYEQYF. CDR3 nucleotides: TGCGCCAGCAGCCAAGATACCCGGCTAGCGGGTTCCTACGAGCAGTACTTC.

CDR3 region: CASRPRQLSSYEQYF. The CDR3 coding sequence is TGTGCCAGCAGACCCCGACAGCTTAGCTCCTACGAGCAGTACTTC. The V call is TRBV7-9, the J call TRBJ2-7; D may be TRBD1 (5 bases). This CDR3 has 15 amino acids. Between the trimmed V and J ends, which lost 6 bases and 0 bases, there was a span of 15 bases. The germline gives CDR1 SEHNR, CDR2 FQNEAQ (reference sequence).